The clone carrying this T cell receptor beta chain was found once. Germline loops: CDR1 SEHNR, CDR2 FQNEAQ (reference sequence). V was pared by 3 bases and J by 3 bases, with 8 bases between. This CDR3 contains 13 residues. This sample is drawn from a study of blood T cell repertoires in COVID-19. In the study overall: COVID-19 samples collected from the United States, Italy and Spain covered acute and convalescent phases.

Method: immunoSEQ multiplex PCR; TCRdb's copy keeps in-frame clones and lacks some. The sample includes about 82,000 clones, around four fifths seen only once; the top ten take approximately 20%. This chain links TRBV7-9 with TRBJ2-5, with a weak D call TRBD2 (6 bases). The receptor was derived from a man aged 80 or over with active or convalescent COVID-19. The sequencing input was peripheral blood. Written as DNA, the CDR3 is TGTGCCAGCAGCTTGTCGGGAGAAGAGACCCAGTACTTC. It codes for CASSLSGEETQYF.